This T cell receptor (beta chain) came from a study of metastatic and nonmetastatic thyroid tumors. The CDR3 contains 14 residues. V shed 7 bases and J shed 0 bases, with 11 bases lying between them. Germline CDR1 MNHNS, CDR2 SASEGT. TCRdb re-called clones via MiXCR from the PCR reads. The sample lists under 15,000 clones; about 25% were seen once. Patients had received no treatment of any kind before thyroid surgery. The sample consisted of blood. The chain uses TRBV6-1 and TRBJ2-3; D is possibly TRBD1 (5 bases). This clonotype was sampled from a female donor with papillary thyroid cancer or a benign thyroid nodule (not recorded which). Some clones in this sample may be carry-over from other donors' samples. CDR3 region: CASTTRGSTDTQYF. Here the CDR3 DNA reads TGTGCCAGCACCACAAGGGGTAGCACAGATACGCAGTATTTT.